The 14 T cell receptor beta chains below come from one sample, sequenced in a study of cytomegalovirus exposure and HLA in healthy donors. PCR used 60 Vbeta primers and 13 Jbeta primers. This table comes from immunoSEQ multiplex PCR, and its TCRdb copy is limited to in-frame clones, with some not included. Here the sample spans 120,000 or so clones, around 75% being singletons. Material: PBMCs. The receptors shown here come from a woman in her forties or fifties in good health and CMV-seronegative.

This chain joins TRBV7-3 and TRBJ2-1, with TRBD2 as a possible D gene (6 bases). The germline V gene has CDR1 SGHTA and CDR2 FQGTGA. The CDR3 length is 14 residues. Between the trimmed V and J ends, which lost 5 bases and 10 bases, there was a span of 18 bases. The CDR3 region is CASSPGPGTPEQFF. CDR3 coding DNA: TGTGCCAGCAGCCCAGGCCCCGGGACTCCAGAGCAGTTCTTC. Combining the CDR3 with reference TRBV7-3 and TRBJ2-1 gives the whole variable domain GAGVSQTPSNKVTEKGKYVELRCDPISGHTALYWYRQSLGQGPEFLIYFQGTGAADDSGLPNDRFFAVRPEGSVSTLKIQRTERGDSAVYLCASSPGPGTPEQFFGPGTRLTVL.

The rearrangement links TRBV11-2 to TRBJ1-2; weak D call: TRBD1 (5 bases). CDR1 is SGHAT, CDR2 FQNNGV, per germline. The CDR3 extends over 16 amino acids. Trimming shortened V by 6 bases and J by 8 bases, and 25 bases separated the two germline ends. CDR3 nucleotide sequence: TGTGCCAGCAGGCTCATTAGGGGAAAATCGTCCTTCGGCTACACCTTC. It yields the protein CASRLIRGKSSFGYTF.

V usage is TRBV28 and J usage is TRBJ2-7; TRBD2 agrees at 7 bases. The CDR3 spans 13 residues. With V trimmed by 4 bases and J by 4 bases, 4 bases remained unmatched. The germline CDR1 and CDR2 sequences are MDHEN and SYDVKM. The CDR3 loop reads CASSSGSGYEQYF. CDR3 sequence (DNA): TGTGCCAGCAGTTCAGGTAGCGGGTACGAGCAGTACTTC.

Notes on this clone: Additional DNA sequences in this sample encode the identical CDR3. For the CDR3, the DNA is TGTGCCAGCAGCGGGGGGACCGGGGAGCTGTTTTTT. Translation: CASSGGTGELFF. The genes are TRBV7-9 and TRBJ2-2; D possibly corresponds to TRBD2 (6 bases). CDR1 is SEHNR and CDR2 is FQNEAQ in the germline V gene (reference sequence). CDR3 length: 12 amino acids. Trimming cost V 5 bases and J 5 bases, with 6 bases left between them.

The chain recombines TRBV9 with TRBJ2-6, with D perhaps matching TRBD1 (5 bases). Between the trimmed V and J ends, which lost 9 bases and 2 bases, there was a span of 12 bases. Germline V CDR1 and CDR2: SGDLS, YYNGEE. The CDR3 has 14 amino acids. For the CDR3, the DNA is TGTGCCACTACCACAGGTCCTGGGGCCAACGTCCTGACTTTC. It codes for CATTTGPGANVLTF.

The chain joins TRBV6-6 to TRBJ2-1; D may be TRBD1 (6 bases). CDR1 is MNHNY and CDR2 is SVGAGI in the germline V gene (reference sequence). This CDR3 has 14 residues. The ends were cut back, 5 bases at V and 3 bases at J, with 11 bases in the middle. The CDR3 loop is CASSGTGRYNEQFF. The CDR3 DNA reads as TGTGCCAGCAGTGGAACAGGGCGCTACAATGAGCAGTTCTTC.

V usage is TRBV7-2 and J usage is TRBJ2-2, with D tentatively TRBD2 (5 bases). The length of the CDR3 is 15 residues. V dropped 6 bases and J dropped 8 bases, with 19 bases sitting between them. CDR1 is SGHTA and CDR2 is FQGNSA in the germline V gene. CDR3 nucleotide sequence: TGTGCCAGCAGACTCGGGATTGGCGAAGTAGGGGAGCTGTTTTTT. Residues: CASRLGIGEVGELFF.

V and J are TRBV5-4 and TRBJ2-1, with unresolved D. Trimming took off 0 bases at V and 0 bases at J, with 7 bases between the two ends. CDR3 size: 15 residues. The germline V gene encodes CDR1 SGHNT and CDR2 YYREEE (reference sequence). The CDR3 DNA reads as TGTGCCAGCAGCTTGGAAATTAGCTCCTACAATGAGCAGTTCTTC. The encoded protein is CASSLEISSYNEQFF.

Only a few counts were recorded for this clone. This chain links TRBV30 with TRBJ2-7; tentative D call: TRBD2 (5 bases). The V end lost 0 bases, the J end lost 0 bases, and 6 bases lay between the germline ends. The germline gives CDR1 GTSNPN, CDR2 SVGIG (reference sequence). The CDR3 spans 13 residues. CDR3: CAWSVGSSYEQYF. For the CDR3, the DNA is TGTGCCTGGAGTGTGGGGAGCTCCTACGAGCAGTACTTC.

The table lists this clone with a few counts. This chain connects TRBV19 to TRBJ2-7; 11 positions match TRBD2. V shed 4 bases and J 5 bases; nucleotides not matched to a gene: 4. Germline loops: CDR1 LNHDA, CDR2 SQIVND (reference sequence). The CDR3 covers 14 residues. The CDR3 protein is CASSRLAGIHEQYF. The DNA for the CDR3 is TGTGCCAGTAGTAGACTAGCGGGAATACACGAGCAGTACTTC.

Concerning this clone: A junction end diverges from the germline sequence, so it may reflect a read error. The rearrangement links TRBV27 to TRBJ2-7; 8 nucleotides match TRBD2. CDR3 size: 15 residues. Germline V gene data show CDR1 as MNHEY and CDR2 as SMNVEV (reference sequence). The CDR3 loop reads CASSSAGAESYERYF. The CDR3 DNA reads TGTGCCAGCAGTTCAGCGGGAGCTGAATCCTACGAGCGGTACTTC.

This chain connects TRBV12-5 to TRBJ2-1; weak D call: TRBD2 (5 bases). Germline V lookup: CDR1 LGHNT, CDR2 FRNRAP. The CDR3 is 16 residues long. V was pared by 4 bases and J by 7 bases, with 20 bases between. CDR3: CASGSPISGHGNEQFF. The CDR3 nucleotides read TGTGCTAGTGGTTCGCCCATCAGCGGTCACGGTAATGAGCAGTTCTTC.

V is TRBV7-9 and J is TRBJ2-3; D gene uncertain. Germline V gene lookup returns CDR1 SEHNR and CDR2 FQNEAQ (reference sequence). V was clipped by 2 bases and J by 5 bases, with 8 bases between them. This CDR3 spans 13 amino acids. CDR3 coding DNA: TGTGCCAGCAGCTTAAATTCGGTAGATACGCAGTATTTT. As protein: CASSLNSVDTQYF.

As DNA, the CDR3 is TGTGCCAGCTCACCACCCGGGACAGGGGTTGTTGAGCAGTTCTTC. It translates to CASSPPGTGVVEQFF. V and J are TRBV18 and TRBJ2-1; the match to TRBD1 covers 10 bases. Germline CDR1 KGHSH, CDR2 LQKENI. V lost 0 bases to trimming and J lost 9 bases; unmatched junction nucleotides: 5. The CDR3 is made up of 15 amino acids. Looking up the rest from reference TRBV18 and TRBJ2-1 gives the full variable domain: NAGVMQNPRHLVRRRGQEARLRCSPMKGHSHVYWYRQLPEEGLKFMVYLQKENIIDESGMPKERFSAEFPKEGPSILRIQQVVRGDSAAYFCASSPPGTGVVEQFFGPGTRLTVL.